This TCR beta chain was sequenced during a study of shared clonotypes between healthy human individuals. Study results and limitations: All-four-donor shared clonotypes had higher generation probabilities than non-shared clonotypes did.

Germline lookup yields CDR1 MNHEY and CDR2 SVGAGI. The length of the CDR3 is 15 residues. V lost 6 bases, J lost 4 bases, and 9 bases stayed unmatched. The naive CD8 population came from CD45RO-negative cells selected for CCR7, without terminally differentiated effector memory CD45RA+ cells. Details on this clone: No antigen is known for it.

Clones were read by immunoSEQ multiplex PCR, and TCRdb kept only the in-frame ones, dropping some. The sample lists some 2,000,000 clones, about 95% occurring once. V gene TRBV6-5 combines with J gene TRBJ1-3, with TRBD1 matching over 7 bases. The origin of this receptor is a man younger than 35 in good health. What was sequenced was naive CD8+ T cells sorted from blood. The DNA of the CDR3 is TGTGCCAGCAGCGAATCAGGGGGAGCCGGAAACACCATATATTTT. Its translation is CASSESGGAGNTIYF.